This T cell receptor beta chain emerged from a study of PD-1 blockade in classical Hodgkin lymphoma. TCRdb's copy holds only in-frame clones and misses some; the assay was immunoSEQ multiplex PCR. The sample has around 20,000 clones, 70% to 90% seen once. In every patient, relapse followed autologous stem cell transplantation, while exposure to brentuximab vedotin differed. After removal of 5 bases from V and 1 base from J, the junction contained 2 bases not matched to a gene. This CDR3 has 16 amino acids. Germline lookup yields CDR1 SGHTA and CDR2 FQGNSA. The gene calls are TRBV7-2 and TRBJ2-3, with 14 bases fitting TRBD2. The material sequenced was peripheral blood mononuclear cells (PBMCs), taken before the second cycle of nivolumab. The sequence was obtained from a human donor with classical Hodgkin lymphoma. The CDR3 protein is CASSPGLAGGTDTQYF. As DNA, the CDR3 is TGTGCCAGCAGCCCGGGACTAGCGGGGGGCACAGATACGCAGTATTTT.